The clone carrying this T cell receptor (beta chain) was picked up one time. The data stem from a study of technical replicates of blood from several donors. Some clones are missing from TCRdb's copy, which holds only in-frame ones; the method was immunoSEQ multiplex PCR. There are about 14,000 clones in the sample; roughly 80% occur only once, and under 12% lies in the top ten. J gave up 5 bases and V 5 bases, and 8 bases lay outside the gene matches. The CDR3 runs 15 residues. Germline-derived CDR1 and CDR2 are SGHRS and YFSETQ. The TCR originated in a human donor in good health. The sample was PBMCs. The chain carries TRBV5-1 and TRBJ2-1; 9 bases align to TRBD2. The CDR3 coding sequence is TGCGCCAGCAGTCCTCGCGGGAGGGGCAACAATGAGCAGTTCTTC. Translated, it gives CASSPRGRGNNEQFF.